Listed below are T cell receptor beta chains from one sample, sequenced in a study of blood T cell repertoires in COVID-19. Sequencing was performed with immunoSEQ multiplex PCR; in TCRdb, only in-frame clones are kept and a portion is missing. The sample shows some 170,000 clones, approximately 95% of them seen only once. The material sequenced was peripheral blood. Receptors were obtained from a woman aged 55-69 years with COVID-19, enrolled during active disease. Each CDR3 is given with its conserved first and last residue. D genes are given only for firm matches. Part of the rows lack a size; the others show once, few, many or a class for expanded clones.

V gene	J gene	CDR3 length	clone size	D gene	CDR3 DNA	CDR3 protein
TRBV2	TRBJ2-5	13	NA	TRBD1	TGTGCCAGCAGTCGGGACAGAGGAGAGACCCAGTACTTC	CASSRDRGETQYF
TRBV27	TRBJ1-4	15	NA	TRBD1	TGTGCCAGCAGTTTATTGGGACAGGGAAATGAAAAACTGTTTTTT	CASSLLGQGNEKLFF
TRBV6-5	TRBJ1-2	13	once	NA	TGTGCCAGCCTTCAGACAGTTAACTATGGCTACACCTTC	CASLQTVNYGYTF
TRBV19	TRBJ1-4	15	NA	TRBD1	TGTGCCAGTAGCCCCTCCGGGACAGGGAGCGAAAAACTGTTTTTT	CASSPSGTGSEKLFF
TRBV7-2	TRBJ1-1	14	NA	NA	TGTGCCAGCAGCTTCCCAAGGCAGGCCACTGAAGCTTTCTTT	CASSFPRQATEAFF
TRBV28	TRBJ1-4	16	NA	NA	TGTGCCAGCAGCACTACACAGGGTTGGACTAATGAAAAACTGTTTTTT	CASSTTQGWTNEKLFF
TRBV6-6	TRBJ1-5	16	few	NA	TGTGCCAGCAGTTACTCGATAGGGGTCGGCAATCAGCCCCAGCATTTT	CASSYSIGVGNQPQHF
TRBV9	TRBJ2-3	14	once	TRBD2	TGTGCCAGCAAACCGGGGGGGAGCACAGATACGCAGTATTTT	CASKPGGSTDTQYF
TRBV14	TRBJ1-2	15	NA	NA	TGTGCCAGCAGCCCGATCGACAGGTTGGAATATGGCTACACCTTC	CASSPIDRLEYGYTF
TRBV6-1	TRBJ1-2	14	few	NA	TGTGCCAGCAGTGAAGGACTGGGGCCCTATGGCTACACCTTC	CASSEGLGPYGYTF
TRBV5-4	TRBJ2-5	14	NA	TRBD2	TGTGCCAGCGCTAGCGGGGGGATTCAAGAGACCCAGTACTTC	CASASGGIQETQYF
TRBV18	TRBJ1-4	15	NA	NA	TGTGCCAGCTCACCACAGCAGGGAATTACTGAAAAACTGTTTTTT	CASSPQQGITEKLFF
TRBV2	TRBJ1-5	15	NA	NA	TGTGCCAGCAGTGAAATGGGGGCTAGCAATCAGCCCCAGCATTTT	CASSEMGASNQPQHF
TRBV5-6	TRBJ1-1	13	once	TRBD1	TGTGCCAGCAGCTTCGACAGGGCCAAGGGAGCTTTCTTT	CASSFDRAKGAFF
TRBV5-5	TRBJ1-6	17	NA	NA	TGTGCCAGCAGCCTTGGGGCAGGGGCGTCCTATAATTCACCCCTCCACTTT	CASSLGAGASYNSPLHF
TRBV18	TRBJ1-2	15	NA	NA	TGTGCCAGCTCACCAGGGGGGGCTACTAACTATGGCTACACCTTC	CASSPGGATNYGYTF
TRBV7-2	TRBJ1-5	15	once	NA	TGTGCCAGCAGCTTAGACAGGGTCGGCAATCAGCCCCAGCATTTT	CASSLDRVGNQPQHF
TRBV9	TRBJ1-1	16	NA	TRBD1	TGTGCCAGCAGTGTAAGAGGGACAGGGGGCAACACTGAAGCTTTCTTT	CASSVRGTGGNTEAFF
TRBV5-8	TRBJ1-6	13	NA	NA	TGTGCCAGCAGCTTGTATTCGGTGAGATCCCTCCACTTT	CASSLYSVRSLHF
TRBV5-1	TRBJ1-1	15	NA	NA	TGCGCCAGCAGCCCGTGGGGGCAGGGTAGCACTGAAGCTTTCTTT	CASSPWGQGSTEAFF
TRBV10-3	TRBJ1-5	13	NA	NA	TGTGCCATCGGAGGACGGAGCAATCAGCCCCAGCATTTT	CAIGGRSNQPQHF
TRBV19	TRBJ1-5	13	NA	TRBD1	TGTGCCAGTAGACCCGACAGGGATCAGCCCCAGCATTTT	CASRPDRDQPQHF
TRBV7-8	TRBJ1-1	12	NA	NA	TGTGCCAGCAGCCAGCCCCAACTTGAAGCTTTCTTT	CASSQPQLEAFF
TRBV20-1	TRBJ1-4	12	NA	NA	TGCAGTGCTAGTCGGGAAAATGAAAAACTGTTTTTT	CSASRENEKLFF
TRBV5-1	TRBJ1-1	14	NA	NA	TGCGCCAGCAGCTTAGAGTCCCAAGCGGTCGAAGCTTTCTTT	CASSLESQAVEAFF
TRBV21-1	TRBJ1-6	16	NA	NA	TGTGCCAGCAGCAAAGGAGCGATCAGGGGAGGGTCACCCCTCCACTTT	CASSKGAIRGGSPLHF
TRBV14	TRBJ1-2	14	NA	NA	TGTGCCAGCAGCCAAGTCCCAGGAAACTATGGCTACACCTTC	CASSQVPGNYGYTF
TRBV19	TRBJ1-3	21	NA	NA	TGTGCCAGTAGTAGATACTCGGGGGATCCGGCCGCAAAATGGGGAGGAAACACCATATATTTT	CASSRYSGDPAAKWGGNTIYF
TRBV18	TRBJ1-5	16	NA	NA	TGTGCCAGCTCAGCACTGGGCCCGTATAGCAATCAGCCCCAGCATTTT	CASSALGPYSNQPQHF
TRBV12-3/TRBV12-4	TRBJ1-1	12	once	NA	TGTGCCAGCAGTTCCCTAGGTGCTGAAGCTTTCTTT	CASSSLGAEAFF
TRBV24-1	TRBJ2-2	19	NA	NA	TGTGCCACCAGTGATTTGGGGGCCCGGGCGGGGCAGGACACCGGGGAGCTGTTTTTT	CATSDLGARAGQDTGELFF
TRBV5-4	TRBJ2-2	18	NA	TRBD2	TGTGCCAGCAGCTTCCCAATCTATAGCGGGGGAGACACCGGGGAGCTGTTTTTT	CASSFPIYSGGDTGELFF
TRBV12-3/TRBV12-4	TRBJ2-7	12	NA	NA	TGTGCCAGCAGTTTAGTTAGGGGTGAGCAGTACTTC	CASSLVRGEQYF
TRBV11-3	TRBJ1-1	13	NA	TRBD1	TGTGCCAGCAGCTCAGGACAGGGTACTGAAGCTTTCTTT	CASSSGQGTEAFF
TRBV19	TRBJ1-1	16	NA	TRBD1	TGTGCCAGTACCCCATTGTCCAGGGGGGTGGACACTGAAGCTTTCTTT	CASTPLSRGVDTEAFF
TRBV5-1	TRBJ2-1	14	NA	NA	TGCGCCAGCAGCCCGGGGACACTCTACAATGAGCAGTTCTTC	CASSPGTLYNEQFF
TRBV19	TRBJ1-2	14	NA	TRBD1	TGTGCCAGTAGTACGACAGGGCTCCTCCTTGGCTACACCTTC	CASSTTGLLLGYTF
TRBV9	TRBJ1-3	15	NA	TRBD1	TGTGCCAGCAGCTCCCGACAGGGGGCTGGAAACACCATATATTTT	CASSSRQGAGNTIYF
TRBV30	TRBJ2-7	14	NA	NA	TGTGCCTGGAGTCGGTCAGGGTTATCCTACGAGCAGTACTTC	CAWSRSGLSYEQYF
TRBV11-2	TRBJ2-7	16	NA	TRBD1	TGTGCCAGCAGCCCATACGACAGGGGGAGTCTCTACGAGCAGTACTTC	CASSPYDRGSLYEQYF
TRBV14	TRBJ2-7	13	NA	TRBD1	TGTGCCAGCAGCAAGACAGGGTTCTACGAGCAGTACTTC	CASSKTGFYEQYF
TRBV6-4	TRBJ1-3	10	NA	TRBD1	TGTGCCACCATAAGACAGGGTGCCTATTTT	CATIRQGAYF
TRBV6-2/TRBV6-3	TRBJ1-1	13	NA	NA	TGTGCCAGCAGCGGACTTCTGAACACTGAAGCTTTCTTT	CASSGLLNTEAFF
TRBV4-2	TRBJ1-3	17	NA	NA	TGTGCCAGCAGCCAAGATCTAGGGGGGGCTGGCGGAAACACCATATATTTT	CASSQDLGGAGGNTIYF
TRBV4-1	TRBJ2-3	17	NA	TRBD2	TGCGCCAGCAGCCAAGAAGGCTCTAGCGGGAGCACAGATACGCAGTATTTT	CASSQEGSSGSTDTQYF
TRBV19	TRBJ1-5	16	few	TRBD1	TGTGCCAGTAGTATGATCCCGGGACAGGGAGGCCAGCCCCAGCATTTT	CASSMIPGQGGQPQHF
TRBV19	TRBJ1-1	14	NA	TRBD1	TGTGCCAGTAGCCGGGGACAGAGCAACACTGAAGCTTTCTTT	CASSRGQSNTEAFF
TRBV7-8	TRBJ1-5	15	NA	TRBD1	TGTGCCAGCAGCTTTAGTACCAGGGGGCAGCAGCCCCAGCATTTT	CASSFSTRGQQPQHF